This T cell receptor (beta chain) was sequenced during a study of shared clonotypes between healthy human individuals. Across the whole study: CD4 naive and memory got three plates each, CD8 naive two, CD8 memory one.

Of note for this clone: Other DNA variants within this sample encode the same CDR3.

The CDR3 is 14 residues long. Trimming stripped 1 base from V and 0 bases from J, with 5 bases between. Germline lookup yields CDR1 SGHAT and CDR2 FQNNGV. The method was immunoSEQ multiplex PCR; TCRdb's version includes in-frame clones alone and lacks a portion of them. The sample carries some 900,000 clones, approximately 76% recorded once. Sequenced material: memory CD4+ T cells sorted from blood. Subset here: CD45RA-negative fraction. The chain is built from TRBV11-2 and TRBJ2-3; D is uncertain. This clonotype was obtained from a man between 18 and 29 years old in good health. The CDR3 nucleotides read TGTGCCAGCAGCTTAGGGTCGAGCACAGATACGCAGTATTTT. Translated: CASSLGSSTDTQYF.